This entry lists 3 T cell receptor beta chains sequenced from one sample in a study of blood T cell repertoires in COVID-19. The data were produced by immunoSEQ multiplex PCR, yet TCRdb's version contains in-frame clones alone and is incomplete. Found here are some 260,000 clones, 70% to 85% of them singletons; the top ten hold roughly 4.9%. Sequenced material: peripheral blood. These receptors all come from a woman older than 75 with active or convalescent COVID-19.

Here the CDR3 DNA reads TGTGCCAGCAGCTTAGCGCCAATAAGCGAAGAGACCCAGTACTTC. Its protein is CASSLAPISEETQYF. The J gene is TRBJ2-5, the V gene TRBV7-8; D not certain. The CDR3 extends over 15 amino acids. V was shortened by 0 bases and J by 3 bases, with 11 bases between the two germline ends. Germline lookup yields CDR1 SGHVS and CDR2 FQNEAQ.

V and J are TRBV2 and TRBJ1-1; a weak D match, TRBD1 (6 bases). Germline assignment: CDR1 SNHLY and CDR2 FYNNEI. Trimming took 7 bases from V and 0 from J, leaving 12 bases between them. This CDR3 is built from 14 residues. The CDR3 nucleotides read TGTGCCAGCAAGTTGGACAGCATGAACACTGAAGCTTTCTTT. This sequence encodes CASKLDSMNTEAFF.

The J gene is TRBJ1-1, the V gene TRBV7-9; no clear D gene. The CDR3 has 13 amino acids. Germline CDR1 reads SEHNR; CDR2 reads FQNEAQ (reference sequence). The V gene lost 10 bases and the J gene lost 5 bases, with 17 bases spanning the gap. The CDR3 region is CAIGNRDSTEAFF. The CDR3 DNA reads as TGTGCCATCGGGAATCGGGATAGTACTGAAGCTTTCTTT.